The source of this T cell receptor (beta chain) is a study of T cells in Graves' hyperthyroidism and ophthalmopathy. This clonotype was observed a single time. The investigators amplified TCR beta CDR3 regions from RNA transcripts. A set of HTBI primers served as the primers for a first-round RT-PCR of the TCR CDR3. TCRdb reanalysed the multiplex PCR reads using MiXCR and keeps one entry per CDR3 protein. This table holds 450,000 to 700,000 distinct CDR3 sequences, 46% found once. The germline gives CDR1 ENHRY, CDR2 SYGVKD. The length of the CDR3 is 16 residues. Trimming took off 4 bases at V and 3 bases at J, with 16 bases between the two ends.

The origin of this receptor is an adult woman with Graves' disease, either hyperthyroidism or ophthalmopathy (not recorded which). The V and J genes are TRBV10-3 and TRBJ1-5; the D is unclear. The sequenced sample consisted of peripheral blood or thyroid tissue (not recorded which). The CDR3 region is CAISGDGSPSNQPQHF. The CDR3 nucleotides read TGTGCCATCAGTGGAGACGGGTCCCCATCCAATCAGCCCCAGCATTTT.